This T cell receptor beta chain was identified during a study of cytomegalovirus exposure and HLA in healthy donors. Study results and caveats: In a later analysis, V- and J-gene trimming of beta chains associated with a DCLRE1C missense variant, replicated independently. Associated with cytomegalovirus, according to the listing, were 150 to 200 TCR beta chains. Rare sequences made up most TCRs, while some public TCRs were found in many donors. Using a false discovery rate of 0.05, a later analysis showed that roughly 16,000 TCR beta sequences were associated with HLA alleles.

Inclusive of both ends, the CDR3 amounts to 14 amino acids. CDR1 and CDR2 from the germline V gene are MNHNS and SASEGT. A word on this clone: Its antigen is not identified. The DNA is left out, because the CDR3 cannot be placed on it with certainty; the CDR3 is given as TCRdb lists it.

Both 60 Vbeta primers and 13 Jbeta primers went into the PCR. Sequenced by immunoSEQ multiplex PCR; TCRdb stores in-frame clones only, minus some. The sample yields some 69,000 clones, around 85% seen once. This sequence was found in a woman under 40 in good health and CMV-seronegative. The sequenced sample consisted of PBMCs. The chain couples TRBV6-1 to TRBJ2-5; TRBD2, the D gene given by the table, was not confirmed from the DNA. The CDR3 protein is CASFGEGYQETQYF.